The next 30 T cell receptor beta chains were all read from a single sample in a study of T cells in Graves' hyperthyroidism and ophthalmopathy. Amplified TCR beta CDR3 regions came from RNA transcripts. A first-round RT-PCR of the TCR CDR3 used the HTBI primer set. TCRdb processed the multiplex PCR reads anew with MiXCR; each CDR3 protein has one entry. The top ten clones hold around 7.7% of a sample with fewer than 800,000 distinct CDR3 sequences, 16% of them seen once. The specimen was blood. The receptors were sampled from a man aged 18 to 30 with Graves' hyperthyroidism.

This chain's CDR3 is CASSRDVGFYGYTF. In DNA, the CDR3 is TGTGCCAGCAGTCGGGACGTCGGATTCTATGGCTACACCTTC. The chain employs TRBV6-2 or TRBV6-3 and TRBJ1-2, with D tentatively TRBD1 (5 bases). This CDR3 has 14 amino acids. CDR1 is MNHEY, CDR2 SVGEGT, per germline. The V gene lost 5 bases and the J gene lost 4 bases, with 14 bases spanning the gap.

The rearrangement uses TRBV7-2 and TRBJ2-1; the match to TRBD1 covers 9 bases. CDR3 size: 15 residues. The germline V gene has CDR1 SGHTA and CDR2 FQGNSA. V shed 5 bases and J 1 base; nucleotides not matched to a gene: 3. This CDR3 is CASSPQGASYNEQFF. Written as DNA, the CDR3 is TGTGCCAGCAGCCCACAGGGGGCGTCCTACAATGAGCAGTTCTTC.

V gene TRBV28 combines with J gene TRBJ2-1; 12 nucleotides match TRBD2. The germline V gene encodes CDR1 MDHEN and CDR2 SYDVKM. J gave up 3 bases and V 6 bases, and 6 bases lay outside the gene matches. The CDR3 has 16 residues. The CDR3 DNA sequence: TGTGCCAGCAGGGATCTAGCGGGAGGGCTCTACAATGAGCAGTTCTTC. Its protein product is CASRDLAGGLYNEQFF.

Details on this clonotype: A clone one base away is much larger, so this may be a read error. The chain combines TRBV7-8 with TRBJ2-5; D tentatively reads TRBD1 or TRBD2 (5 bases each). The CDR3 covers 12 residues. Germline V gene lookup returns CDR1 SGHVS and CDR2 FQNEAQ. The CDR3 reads CVSSQRGETQYF. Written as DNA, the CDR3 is TGTGTCAGCAGCCAACGGGGCGAGACCCAGTACTTC.

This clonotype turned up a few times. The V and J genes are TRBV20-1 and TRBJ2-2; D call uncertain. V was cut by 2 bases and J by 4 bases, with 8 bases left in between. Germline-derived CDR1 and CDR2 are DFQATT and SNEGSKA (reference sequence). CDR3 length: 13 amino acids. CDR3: CSARRAGTGELFF. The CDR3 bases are TGCAGTGCTAGAAGGGCAGGCACCGGGGAGCTGTTTTTT.

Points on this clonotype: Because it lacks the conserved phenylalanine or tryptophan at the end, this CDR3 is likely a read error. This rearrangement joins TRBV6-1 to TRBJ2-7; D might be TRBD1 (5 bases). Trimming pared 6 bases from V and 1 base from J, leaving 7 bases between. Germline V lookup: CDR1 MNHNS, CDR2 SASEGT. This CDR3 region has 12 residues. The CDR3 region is CASRRQSYEQYL. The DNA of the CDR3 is TGTGCCAGCAGGCGACAGTCCTACGAGCAGTACCTC.

This CDR3 is CASSFTHSGSFPDTQYF. The CDR3 bases are TGTGCCAGCAGCTTCACCCATAGCGGGAGTTTTCCAGATACGCAGTATTTT. This chain uses TRBV7-3 with TRBJ2-3; TRBD2 matches 9 bases. This CDR3 has 17 residues. The germline CDR1 and CDR2 sequences are SGHTA and FQGTGA. The J segment lost 4 bases and the V segment lost 3 bases, leaving 11 bases of the junction unmatched.

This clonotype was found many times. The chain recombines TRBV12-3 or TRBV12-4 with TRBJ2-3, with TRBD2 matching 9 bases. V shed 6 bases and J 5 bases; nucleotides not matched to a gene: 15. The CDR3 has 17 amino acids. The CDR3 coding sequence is TGTGCCAGCAGCCCGCGAAGGGGGAGCGGGAGGAAAGATACGCAGTATTTT. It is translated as CASSPRRGSGRKDTQYF.

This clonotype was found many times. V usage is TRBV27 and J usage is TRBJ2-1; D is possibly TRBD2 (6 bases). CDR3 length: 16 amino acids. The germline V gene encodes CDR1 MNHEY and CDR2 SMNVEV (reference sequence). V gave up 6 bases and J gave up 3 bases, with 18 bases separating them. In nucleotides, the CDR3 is TGTGCCAGCAGCCTCACGGGGGTAGCGGACTACAATGAGCAGTTCTTC. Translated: CASSLTGVADYNEQFF.

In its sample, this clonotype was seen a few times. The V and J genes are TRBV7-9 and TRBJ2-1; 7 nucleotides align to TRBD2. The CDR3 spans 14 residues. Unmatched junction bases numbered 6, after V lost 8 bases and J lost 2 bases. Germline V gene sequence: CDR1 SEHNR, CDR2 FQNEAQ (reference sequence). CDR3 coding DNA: TGTGCCAGCCCCCGGGGGAGGGCCTACAATGAGCAGTTCTTC. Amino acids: CASPRGRAYNEQFF.

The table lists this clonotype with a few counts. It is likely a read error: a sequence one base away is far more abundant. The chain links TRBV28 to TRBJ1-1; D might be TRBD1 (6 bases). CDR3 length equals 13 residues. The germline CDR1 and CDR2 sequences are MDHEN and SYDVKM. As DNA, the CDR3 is TGTGCCAGCAGTTTAGGGGGGGACACTGAAGCTTCCTTT. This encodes CASSLGGDTEASF.

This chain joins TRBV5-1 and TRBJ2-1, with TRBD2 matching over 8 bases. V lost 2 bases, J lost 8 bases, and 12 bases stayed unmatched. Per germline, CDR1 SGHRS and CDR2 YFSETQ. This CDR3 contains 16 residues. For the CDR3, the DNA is TGCGCCAGCAGCTTAACGACTAGCGACCCTAAATATGAGCAGTTCTTC. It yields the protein CASSLTTSDPKYEQFF. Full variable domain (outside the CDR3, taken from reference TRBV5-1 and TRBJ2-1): KAGVTQTPRYLIKTRGQQVTLSCSPISGHRSVSWYQQTPGQGLQFLFEYFSETQRNKGNFPGRFSGRQFSNSRSEMNVSTLELGDSALYLCASSLTTSDPKYEQFFGPGTRLTVL.

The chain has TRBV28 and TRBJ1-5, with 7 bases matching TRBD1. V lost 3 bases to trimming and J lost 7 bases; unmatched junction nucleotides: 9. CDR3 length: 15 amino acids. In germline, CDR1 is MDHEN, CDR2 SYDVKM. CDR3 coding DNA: TGTGCCAGCAGTTTGATCCAGGGGGTAAAACAGCCCCAGCATTTT. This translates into CASSLIQGVKQPQHF.

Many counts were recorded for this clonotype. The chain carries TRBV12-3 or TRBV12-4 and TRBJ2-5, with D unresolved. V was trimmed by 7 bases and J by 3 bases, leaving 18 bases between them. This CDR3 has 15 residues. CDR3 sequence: CASTTASGSKETQYF. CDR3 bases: TGTGCCAGCACCACTGCTTCTGGATCCAAAGAGACCCAGTACTTC.

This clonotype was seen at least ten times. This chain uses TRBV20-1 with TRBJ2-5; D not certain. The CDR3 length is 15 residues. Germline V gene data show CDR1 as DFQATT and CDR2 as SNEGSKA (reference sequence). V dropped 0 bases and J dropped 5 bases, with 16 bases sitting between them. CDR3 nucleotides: TGCAGTGCTAGAGATTTCGGAAGTCCCGTTGAGACCCAGTACTTC. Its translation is CSARDFGSPVETQYF.

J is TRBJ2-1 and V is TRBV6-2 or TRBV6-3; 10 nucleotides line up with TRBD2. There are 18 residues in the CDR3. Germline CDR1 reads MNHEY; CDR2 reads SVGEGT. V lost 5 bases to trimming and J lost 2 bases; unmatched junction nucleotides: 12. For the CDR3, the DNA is TGTGCCAGCAGTCTCGCGGCTAGCGGGAGTGGACCCTACAATGAGCAGTTCTTC. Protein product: CASSLAASGSGPYNEQFF.

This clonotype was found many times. For the CDR3, the DNA is TGTGCCAGCAGTTTCTCCCCGGGACTAGCGGGGTACGAGCAGTACTTC. It encodes CASSFSPGLAGYEQYF. The rearrangement uses TRBV28 and TRBJ2-7, with 13 bases that match TRBD2. This CDR3 has 16 amino acids. Trimming took 3 bases from V and 4 from J; bases not matched to a gene: 6. The germline gives CDR1 MDHEN, CDR2 SYDVKM.

The CDR3 loop reads CASGQGGGTDTQYF. The CDR3 coding sequence is TGTGCCAGCGGACAGGGTGGAGGCACAGATACGCAGTATTTT. The chain recombines TRBV28 with TRBJ2-3; 8 bases match TRBD1. The CDR3 runs 14 residues. Unmatched junction bases numbered 5, after V lost 8 bases and J lost 1 base. Germline loops: CDR1 MDHEN, CDR2 SYDVKM.

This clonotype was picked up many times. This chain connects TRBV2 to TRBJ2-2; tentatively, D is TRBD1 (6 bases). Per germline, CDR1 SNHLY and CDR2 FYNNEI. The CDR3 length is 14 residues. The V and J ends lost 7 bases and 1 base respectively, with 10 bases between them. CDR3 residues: CASTGHVNTGELFF. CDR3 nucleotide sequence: TGTGCCAGCACGGGACACGTGAACACCGGGGAGCTGTTTTTT.

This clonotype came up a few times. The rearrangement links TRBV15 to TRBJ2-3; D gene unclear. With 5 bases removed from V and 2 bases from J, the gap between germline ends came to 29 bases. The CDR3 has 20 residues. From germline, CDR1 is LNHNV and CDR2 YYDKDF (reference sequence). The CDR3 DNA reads TGTGCCACCAGCGACCTTGGAGCGCGCCAAGTGAGCCTTCTCACAGATACGCAGTATTTT. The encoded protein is CATSDLGARQVSLLTDTQYF.

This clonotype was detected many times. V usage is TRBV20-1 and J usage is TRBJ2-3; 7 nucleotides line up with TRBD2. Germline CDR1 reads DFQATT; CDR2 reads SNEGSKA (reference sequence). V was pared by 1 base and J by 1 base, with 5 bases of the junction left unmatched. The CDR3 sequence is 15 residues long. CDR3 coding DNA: TGCAGTGCTAGAGGCCTTGCGGGAGGCACAGATACGCAGTATTTT. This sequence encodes CSARGLAGGTDTQYF.

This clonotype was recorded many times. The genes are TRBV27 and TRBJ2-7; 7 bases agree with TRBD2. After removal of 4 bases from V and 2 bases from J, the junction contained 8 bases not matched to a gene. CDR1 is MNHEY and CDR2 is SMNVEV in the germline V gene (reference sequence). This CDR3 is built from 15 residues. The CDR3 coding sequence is TGTGCCAGCAGTTGGGTAGGCGGGAGCACCTACGAGCAGTACTTC. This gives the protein CASSWVGGSTYEQYF.

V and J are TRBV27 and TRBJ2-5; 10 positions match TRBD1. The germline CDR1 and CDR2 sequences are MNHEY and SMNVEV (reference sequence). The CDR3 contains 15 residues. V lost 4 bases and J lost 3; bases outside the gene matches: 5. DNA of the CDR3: TGTGCCAGCAGTTCGGACAGGGGGAAGGAAGAGACCCAGTACTTC. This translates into CASSSDRGKEETQYF.

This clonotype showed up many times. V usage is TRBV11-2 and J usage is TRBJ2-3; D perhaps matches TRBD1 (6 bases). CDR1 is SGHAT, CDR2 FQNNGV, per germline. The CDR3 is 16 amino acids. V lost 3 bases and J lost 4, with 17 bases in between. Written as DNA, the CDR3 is TGTGCCAGCAGCTTGACGCCCGGCAGGGGTGCAGATACGCAGTATTTT. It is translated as CASSLTPGRGADTQYF.

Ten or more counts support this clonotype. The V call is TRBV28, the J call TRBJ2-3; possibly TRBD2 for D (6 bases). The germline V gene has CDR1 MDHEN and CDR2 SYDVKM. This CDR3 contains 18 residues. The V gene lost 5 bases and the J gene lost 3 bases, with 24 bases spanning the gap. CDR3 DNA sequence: TGTGCCAGCAGTCTCACAGCCCACCGGGACTTTGAAACAGATACGCAGTATTTT. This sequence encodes CASSLTAHRDFETDTQYF.

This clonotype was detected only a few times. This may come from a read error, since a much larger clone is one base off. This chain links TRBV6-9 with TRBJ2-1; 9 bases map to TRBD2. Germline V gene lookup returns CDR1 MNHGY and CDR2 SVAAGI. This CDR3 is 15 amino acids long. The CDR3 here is CASSIAGVDYIEQFF. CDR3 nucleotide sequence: TGCGCCAGCAGTATAGCGGGAGTGGATTACATTGAGCAGTTCTTC.

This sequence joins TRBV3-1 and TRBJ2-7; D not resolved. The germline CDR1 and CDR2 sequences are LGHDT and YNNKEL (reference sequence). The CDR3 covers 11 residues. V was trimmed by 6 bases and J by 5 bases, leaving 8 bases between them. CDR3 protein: CASRQNHEQYF. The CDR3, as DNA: TGTGCCAGCAGGCAGAACCACGAGCAGTACTTC.

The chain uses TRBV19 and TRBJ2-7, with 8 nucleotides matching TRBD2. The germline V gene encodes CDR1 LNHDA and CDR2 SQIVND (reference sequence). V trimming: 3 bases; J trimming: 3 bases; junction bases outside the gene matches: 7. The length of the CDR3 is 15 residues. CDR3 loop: CASSIQSGGVYEQYF. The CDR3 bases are TGTGCCAGTAGTATCCAGTCGGGGGGGGTCTACGAGCAGTACTTC.

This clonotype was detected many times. In DNA, the CDR3 is TGTGCCAGCAGCCATAGGGGACTCGACAATGAGCAGTTCTTC. It specifies CASSHRGLDNEQFF. The chain is built from TRBV7-9 and TRBJ2-1, with TRBD2 as a possible D gene (6 bases). This CDR3 contains 14 residues. Germline CDR1 reads SEHNR; CDR2 reads FQNEAQ (reference sequence). Trimming left V 5 bases short and J 5 bases short, with 13 bases between.

CDR3 DNA sequence: TGTGCCAGCATCAGGGGGACAGACTATGGCTACACCTTC. It is translated as CASIRGTDYGYTF. The chain couples TRBV2 to TRBJ1-2, with 7 positions matching TRBD1. Germline assignment: CDR1 SNHLY and CDR2 FYNNEI. Losses at the gene ends were 7 bases for V and 3 bases for J; bases not matched to a gene: 5. This CDR3 is 13 amino acids long.